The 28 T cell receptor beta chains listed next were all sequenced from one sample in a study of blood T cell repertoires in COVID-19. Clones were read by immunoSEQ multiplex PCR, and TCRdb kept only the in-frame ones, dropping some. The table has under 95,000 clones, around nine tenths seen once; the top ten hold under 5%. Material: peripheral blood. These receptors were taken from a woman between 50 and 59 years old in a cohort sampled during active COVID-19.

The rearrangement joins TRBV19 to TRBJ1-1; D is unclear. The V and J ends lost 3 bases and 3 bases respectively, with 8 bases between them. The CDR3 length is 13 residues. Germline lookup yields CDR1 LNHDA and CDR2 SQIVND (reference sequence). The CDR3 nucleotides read TGTGCCAGTAGTATCCAACGGGACACTGAAGCTTTCTTT. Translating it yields CASSIQRDTEAFF.

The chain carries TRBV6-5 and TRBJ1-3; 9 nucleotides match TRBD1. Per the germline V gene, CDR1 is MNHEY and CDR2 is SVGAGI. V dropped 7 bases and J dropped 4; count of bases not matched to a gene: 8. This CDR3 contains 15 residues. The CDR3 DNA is TGTGCCAGCATGAAGGACAGGGGCTCGGGAAACACCATATATTTT. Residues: CASMKDRGSGNTIYF.

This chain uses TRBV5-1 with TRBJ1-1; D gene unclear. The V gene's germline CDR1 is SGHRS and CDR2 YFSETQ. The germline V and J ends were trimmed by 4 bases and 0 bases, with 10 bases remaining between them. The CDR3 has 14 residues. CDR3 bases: TGCGCCAGCAGCCCTAATCCAATGAACACTGAAGCTTTCTTT. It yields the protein CASSPNPMNTEAFF.

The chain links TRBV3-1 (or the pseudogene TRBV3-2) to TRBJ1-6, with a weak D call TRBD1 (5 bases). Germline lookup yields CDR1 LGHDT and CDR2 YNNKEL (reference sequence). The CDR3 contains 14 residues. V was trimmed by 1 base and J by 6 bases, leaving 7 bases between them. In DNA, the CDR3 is TGTGCCAGCAGCCAAGTGCAGGGTAATTCACCCCTCCACTTT. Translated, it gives CASSQVQGNSPLHF.

The CDR3 region has the DNA TGTGCCAGCAGCCAAGGTAGGGGAACCGACACTAGCCGGGGAAACATTCAGTACTTC. This gives the protein CASSQGRGTDTSRGNIQYF. This chain uses TRBV3-1 (or the pseudogene TRBV3-2) with TRBJ2-4; maybe TRBD2 (6 bases). This CDR3 contains 19 residues. The germline V gene encodes CDR1 LGHDT and CDR2 YNNKEL (reference sequence). Trimming shortened V by 1 base and J by 6 bases, and 25 bases separated the two germline ends.

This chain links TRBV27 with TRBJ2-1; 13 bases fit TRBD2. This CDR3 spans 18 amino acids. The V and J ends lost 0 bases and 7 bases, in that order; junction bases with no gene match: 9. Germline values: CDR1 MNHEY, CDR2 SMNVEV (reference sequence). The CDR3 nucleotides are TGTGCCAGCAGTTTATCCCGGACTAGCGGGAGAATTCATAATGAGCAGTTCTTC. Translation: CASSLSRTSGRIHNEQFF.

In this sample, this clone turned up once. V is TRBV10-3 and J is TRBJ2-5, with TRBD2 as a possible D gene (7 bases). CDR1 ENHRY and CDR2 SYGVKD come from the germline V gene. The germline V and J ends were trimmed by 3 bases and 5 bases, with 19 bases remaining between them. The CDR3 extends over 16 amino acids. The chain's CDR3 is CAISDPGRGESETQYF. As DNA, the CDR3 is TGTGCCATCAGTGACCCGGGGAGGGGGGAGTCGGAGACCCAGTACTTC.

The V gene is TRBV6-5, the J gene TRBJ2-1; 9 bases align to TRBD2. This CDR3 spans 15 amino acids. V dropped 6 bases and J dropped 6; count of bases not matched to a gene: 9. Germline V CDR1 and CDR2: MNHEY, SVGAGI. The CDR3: CASSSGGGAVNEQFF. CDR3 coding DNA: TGTGCCAGCAGCAGCGGCGGGGGGGCGGTCAATGAGCAGTTCTTC.

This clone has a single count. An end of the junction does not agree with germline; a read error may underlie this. Here the CDR3 reads CASREQTDNQPQHF. The CDR3 DNA follows: TGTGCCAGCCGTGAACAGACAGATAATCAGCCCCAGCATTTT. The rearrangement links TRBV2 to TRBJ1-5, with D perhaps matching TRBD1 (5 bases). CDR3 size: 14 residues. Germline values: CDR1 SNHLY, CDR2 FYNNEI.

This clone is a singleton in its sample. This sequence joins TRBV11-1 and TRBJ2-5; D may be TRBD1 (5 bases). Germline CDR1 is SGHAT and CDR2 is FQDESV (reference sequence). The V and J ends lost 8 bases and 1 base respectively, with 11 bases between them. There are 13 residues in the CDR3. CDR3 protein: CASALGLQETQYF. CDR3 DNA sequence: TGTGCCAGCGCCCTGGGGCTCCAAGAGACCCAGTACTTC.

The CDR3 loop reads CAVLRVGQLNQPQHF. CDR3 nucleotide sequence: TGTGCCGTACTTAGGGTGGGACAGCTAAATCAGCCCCAGCATTTT. The chain combines TRBV6-5 with TRBJ1-5; 7 nucleotides align to TRBD1. V lost 11 bases, J lost 4 bases, and 14 bases stayed unmatched. The CDR3 is 15 residues long. Germline CDR1 is MNHEY and CDR2 is SVGAGI.

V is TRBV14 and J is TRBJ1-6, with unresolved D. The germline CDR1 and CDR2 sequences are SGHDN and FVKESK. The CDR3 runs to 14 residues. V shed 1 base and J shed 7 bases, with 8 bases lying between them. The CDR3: CASSQVAANSPLHF. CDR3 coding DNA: TGTGCCAGCAGCCAAGTAGCAGCCAATTCACCCCTCCACTTT.

CDR3 coding DNA: TGTGCCAGCAGCTTCTCCGGGGGGAACACTGAAGCTTTCTTT. This sequence encodes CASSFSGGNTEAFF. The chain joins TRBV5-5 to TRBJ1-1; D might be TRBD1 (5 bases). In germline, CDR1 is SGHKS, CDR2 YYEKEE (reference sequence). The germline V and J ends were trimmed by 2 bases and 1 base, with 9 bases remaining between them. The CDR3 loop spans 14 amino acids.

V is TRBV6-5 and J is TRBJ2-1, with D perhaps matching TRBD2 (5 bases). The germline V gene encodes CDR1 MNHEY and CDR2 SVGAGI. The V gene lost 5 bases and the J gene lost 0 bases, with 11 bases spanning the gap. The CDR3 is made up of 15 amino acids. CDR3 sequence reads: CASSRSGSSYNEQFF. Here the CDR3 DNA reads TGTGCCAGCAGTCGGAGTGGGAGCTCCTACAATGAGCAGTTCTTC.

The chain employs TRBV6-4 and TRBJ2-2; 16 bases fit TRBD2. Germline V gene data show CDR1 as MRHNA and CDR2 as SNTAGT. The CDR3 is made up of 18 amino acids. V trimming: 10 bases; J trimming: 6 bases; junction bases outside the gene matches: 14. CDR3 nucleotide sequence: TGTGCCACCCCGGGACTAGCGGGAGGGCGGCAGTCCTCCGGGGAGCTGTTTTTT. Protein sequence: CATPGLAGGRQSSGELFF.

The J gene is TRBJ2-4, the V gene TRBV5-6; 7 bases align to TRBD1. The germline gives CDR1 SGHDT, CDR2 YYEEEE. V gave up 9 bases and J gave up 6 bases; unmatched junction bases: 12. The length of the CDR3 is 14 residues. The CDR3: CATQQQGIPNIQYF. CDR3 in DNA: TGTGCCACCCAGCAACAGGGGATTCCAAACATTCAGTACTTC.

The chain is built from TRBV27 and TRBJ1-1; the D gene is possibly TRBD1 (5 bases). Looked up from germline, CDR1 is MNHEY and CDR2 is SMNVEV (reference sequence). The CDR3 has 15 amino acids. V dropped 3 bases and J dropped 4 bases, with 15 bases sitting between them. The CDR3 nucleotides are TGTGCCAGCAGTTTGCAGGGCACAGCCGGCACTGAAGCTTTCTTT. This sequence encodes CASSLQGTAGTEAFF.

Here the CDR3 reads CASSLTRVSGANVLTF. In nucleotides, the CDR3 is TGTGCCAGCAGTTTGACCAGGGTTTCTGGGGCCAACGTCCTGACTTTC. The V gene is TRBV6-5, the J gene TRBJ2-6; a possible D gene is TRBD1 (5 bases). The length of the CDR3 is 16 residues. V shed 4 bases and J shed 1 base, with 11 bases lying between them. Germline V lookup: CDR1 MNHEY, CDR2 SVGAGI.

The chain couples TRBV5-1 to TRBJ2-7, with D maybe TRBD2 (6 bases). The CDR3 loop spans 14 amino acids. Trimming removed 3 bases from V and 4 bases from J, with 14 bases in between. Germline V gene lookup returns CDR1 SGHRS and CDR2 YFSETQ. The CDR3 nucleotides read TGCGCCAGCAGCTCCGGGACTCCCCCGTACGAGCAGTACTTC. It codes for CASSSGTPPYEQYF.

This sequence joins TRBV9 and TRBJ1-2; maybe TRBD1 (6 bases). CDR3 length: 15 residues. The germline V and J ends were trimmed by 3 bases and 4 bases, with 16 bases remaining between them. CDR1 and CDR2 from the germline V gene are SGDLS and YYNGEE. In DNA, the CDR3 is TGTGCCAGCAGCGAGACGACAGGCAGATCCTATGGCTACACCTTC. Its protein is CASSETTGRSYGYTF.

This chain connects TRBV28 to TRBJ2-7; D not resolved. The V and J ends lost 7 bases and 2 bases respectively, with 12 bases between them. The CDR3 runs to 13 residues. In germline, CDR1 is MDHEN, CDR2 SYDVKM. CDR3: CASTFRVPYEQYF. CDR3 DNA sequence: TGTGCCAGCACCTTCCGGGTTCCCTACGAGCAGTACTTC.

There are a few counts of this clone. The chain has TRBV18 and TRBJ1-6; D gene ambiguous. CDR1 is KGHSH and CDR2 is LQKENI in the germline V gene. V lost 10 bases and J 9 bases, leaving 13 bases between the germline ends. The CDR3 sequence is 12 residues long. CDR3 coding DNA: TGTGCCACCACAGCGGAGGGTTCACCCCTCCACTTT. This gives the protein CATTAEGSPLHF.

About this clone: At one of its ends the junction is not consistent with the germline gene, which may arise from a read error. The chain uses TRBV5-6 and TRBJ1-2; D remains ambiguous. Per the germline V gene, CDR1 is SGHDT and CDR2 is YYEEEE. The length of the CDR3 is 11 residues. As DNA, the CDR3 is TGTGCCAGCAGCGTAGGTACAGCCTATAGCTTC. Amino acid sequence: CASSVGTAYSF.

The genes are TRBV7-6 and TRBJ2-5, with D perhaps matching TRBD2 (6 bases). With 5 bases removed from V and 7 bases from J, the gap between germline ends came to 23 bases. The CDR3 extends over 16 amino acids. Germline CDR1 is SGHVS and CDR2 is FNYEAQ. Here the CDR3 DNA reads TGTGCCAGCAGCCCCCGGATCTCTGAGGACGGGGGGACCCAGTACTTC. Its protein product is CASSPRISEDGGTQYF.

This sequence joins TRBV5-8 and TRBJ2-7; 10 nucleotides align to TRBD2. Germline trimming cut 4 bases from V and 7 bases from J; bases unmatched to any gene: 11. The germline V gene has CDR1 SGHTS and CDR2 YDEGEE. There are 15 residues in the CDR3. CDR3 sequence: CASSLYRVAGGEQYF. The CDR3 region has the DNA TGTGCCAGCAGCCTGTATAGGGTAGCGGGAGGAGAGCAGTACTTC.

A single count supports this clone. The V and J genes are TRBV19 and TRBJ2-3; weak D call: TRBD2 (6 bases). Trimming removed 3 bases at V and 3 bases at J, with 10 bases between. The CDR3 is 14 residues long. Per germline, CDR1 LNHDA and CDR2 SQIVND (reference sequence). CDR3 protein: CASSMGLVTDTQYF. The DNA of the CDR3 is TGTGCCAGTAGTATGGGACTGGTGACAGATACGCAGTATTTT.

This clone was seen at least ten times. The CDR3 DNA sequence: TGTGCCAGCAGTGAACGCGGGGGGGACGGTAGCTACGAGCAGTACTTC. This translates into CASSERGGDGSYEQYF. The chain recombines TRBV6-1 with TRBJ2-7; 9 nucleotides match TRBD2. With V trimmed by 2 bases and J by 3 bases, 8 bases remained unmatched. CDR3 size: 16 residues. Germline V gene sequence: CDR1 MNHNS, CDR2 SASEGT.

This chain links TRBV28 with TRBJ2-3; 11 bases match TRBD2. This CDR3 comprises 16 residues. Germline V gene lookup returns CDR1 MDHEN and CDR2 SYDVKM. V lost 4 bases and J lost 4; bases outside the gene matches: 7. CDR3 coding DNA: TGTGCCAGCAGTTCTATAGCGGGAGGGCGCGCAGATACGCAGTATTTT. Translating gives CASSSIAGGRADTQYF.